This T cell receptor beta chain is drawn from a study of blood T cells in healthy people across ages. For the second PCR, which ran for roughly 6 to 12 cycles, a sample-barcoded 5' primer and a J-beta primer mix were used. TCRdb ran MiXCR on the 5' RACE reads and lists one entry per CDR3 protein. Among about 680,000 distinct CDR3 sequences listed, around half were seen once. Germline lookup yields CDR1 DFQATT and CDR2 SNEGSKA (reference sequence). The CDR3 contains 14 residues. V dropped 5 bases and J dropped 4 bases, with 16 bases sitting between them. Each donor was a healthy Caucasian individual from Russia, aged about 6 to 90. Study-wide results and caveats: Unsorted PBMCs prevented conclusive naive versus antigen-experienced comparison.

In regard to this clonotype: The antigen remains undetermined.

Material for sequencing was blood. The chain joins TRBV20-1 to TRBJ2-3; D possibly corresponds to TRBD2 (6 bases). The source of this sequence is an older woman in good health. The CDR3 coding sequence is TGCAGTGCTGCCCCCGGGAGAGGGGCAGATACGCAGTATTTT. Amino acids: CSAAPGRGADTQYF.